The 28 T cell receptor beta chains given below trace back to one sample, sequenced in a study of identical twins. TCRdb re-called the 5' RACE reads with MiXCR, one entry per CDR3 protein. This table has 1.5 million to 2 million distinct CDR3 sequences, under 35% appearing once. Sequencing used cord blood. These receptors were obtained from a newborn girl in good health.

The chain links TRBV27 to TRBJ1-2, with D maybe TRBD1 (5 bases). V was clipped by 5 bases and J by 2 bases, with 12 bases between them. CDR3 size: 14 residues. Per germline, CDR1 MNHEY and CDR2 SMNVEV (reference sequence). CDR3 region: CASSTRDRNYGYTF. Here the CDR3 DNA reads TGTGCCAGCAGTACCCGCGACAGAAACTATGGCTACACCTTC.

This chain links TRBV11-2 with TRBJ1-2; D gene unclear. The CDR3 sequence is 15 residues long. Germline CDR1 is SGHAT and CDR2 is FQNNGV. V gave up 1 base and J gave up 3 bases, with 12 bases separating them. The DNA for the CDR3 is TGTGCCAGCAGCTTAGGAAAGGGATGGGACTATGGCTACACCTTC. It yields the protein CASSLGKGWDYGYTF.

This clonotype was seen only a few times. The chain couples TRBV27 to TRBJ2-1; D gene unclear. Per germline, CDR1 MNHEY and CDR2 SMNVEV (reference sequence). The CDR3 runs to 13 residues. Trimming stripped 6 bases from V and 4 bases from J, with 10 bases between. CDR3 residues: CASRGFNYNEQFF. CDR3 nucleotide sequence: TGTGCCAGCAGAGGTTTCAATTACAATGAGCAGTTCTTC.

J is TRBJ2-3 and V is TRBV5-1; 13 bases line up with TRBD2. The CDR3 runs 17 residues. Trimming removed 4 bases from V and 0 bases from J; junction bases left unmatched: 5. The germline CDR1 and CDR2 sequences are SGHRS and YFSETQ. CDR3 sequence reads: CASSHGTSGISTDTQYF. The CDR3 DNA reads TGCGCCAGCAGCCACGGGACTAGCGGGATTAGCACAGATACGCAGTATTTT.

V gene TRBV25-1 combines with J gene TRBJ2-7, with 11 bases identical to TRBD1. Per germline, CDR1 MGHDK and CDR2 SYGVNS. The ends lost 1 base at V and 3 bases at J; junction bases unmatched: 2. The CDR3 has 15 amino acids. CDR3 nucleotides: TGTGCCAGCAGTGAATGGGGGACAGGGGGCTACGAGCAGTACTTC. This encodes CASSEWGTGGYEQYF.

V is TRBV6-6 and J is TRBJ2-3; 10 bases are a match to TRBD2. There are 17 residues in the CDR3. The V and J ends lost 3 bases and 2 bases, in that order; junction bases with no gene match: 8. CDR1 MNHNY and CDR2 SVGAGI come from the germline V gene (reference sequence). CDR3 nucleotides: TGTGCCAGCAGTTATTCTTTTACTAGCGGGACCACAGATACGCAGTATTTT. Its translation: CASSYSFTSGTTDTQYF.

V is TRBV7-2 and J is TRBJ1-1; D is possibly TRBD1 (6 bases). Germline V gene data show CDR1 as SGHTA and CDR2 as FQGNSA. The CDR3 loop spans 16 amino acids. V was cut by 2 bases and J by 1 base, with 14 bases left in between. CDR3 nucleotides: TGTGCCAGCAGCTTACTACATGGGGGCAGGAACACTGAAGCTTTCTTT. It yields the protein CASSLLHGGRNTEAFF.

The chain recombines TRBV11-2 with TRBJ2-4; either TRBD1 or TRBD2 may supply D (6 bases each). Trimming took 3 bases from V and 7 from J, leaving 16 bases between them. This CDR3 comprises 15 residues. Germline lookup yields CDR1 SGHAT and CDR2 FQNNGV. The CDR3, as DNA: TGTGCCAGCAGCTTCGAATGGGGGGCGCTGAACATTCAGTACTTC. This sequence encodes CASSFEWGALNIQYF.

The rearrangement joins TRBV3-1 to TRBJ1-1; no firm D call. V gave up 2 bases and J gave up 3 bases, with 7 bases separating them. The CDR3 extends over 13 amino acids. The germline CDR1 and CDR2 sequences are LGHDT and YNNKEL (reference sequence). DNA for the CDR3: TGTGCCAGCAGCCAATTGGCGGACACTGAAGCTTTCTTT. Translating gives CASSQLADTEAFF.

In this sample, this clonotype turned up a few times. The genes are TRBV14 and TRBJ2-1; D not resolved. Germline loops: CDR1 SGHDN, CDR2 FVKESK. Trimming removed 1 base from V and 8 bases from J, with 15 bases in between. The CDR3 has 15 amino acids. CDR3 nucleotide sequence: TGTGCCAGCAGCCAAGTATATTCTACGATCGATGAGCAGTTCTTC. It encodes CASSQVYSTIDEQFF.

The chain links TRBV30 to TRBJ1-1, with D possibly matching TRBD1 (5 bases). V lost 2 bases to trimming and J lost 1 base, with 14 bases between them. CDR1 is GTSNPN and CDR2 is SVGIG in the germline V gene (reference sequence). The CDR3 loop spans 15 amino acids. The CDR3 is CAWSTSGPANTEAFF. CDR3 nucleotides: TGTGCCTGGAGTACCTCGGGGCCGGCGAACACTGAAGCTTTCTTT.

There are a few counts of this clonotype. CDR3 region: CSARSQVNTEAFF. CDR3 coding DNA: TGCAGTGCTAGATCACAGGTGAACACTGAAGCTTTCTTT. The V call is TRBV20-1, the J call TRBJ1-1, with a weak D call TRBD1 (5 bases). CDR3 length: 13 residues. V lost 2 bases and J lost 0, with 7 bases in between. Germline loops: CDR1 DFQATT, CDR2 SNEGSKA (reference sequence).

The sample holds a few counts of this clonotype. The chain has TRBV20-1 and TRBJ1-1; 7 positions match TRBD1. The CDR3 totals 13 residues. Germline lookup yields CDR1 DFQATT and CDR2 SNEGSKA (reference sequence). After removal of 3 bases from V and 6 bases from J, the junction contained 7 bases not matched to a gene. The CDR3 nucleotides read TGCAGTGCTAGTGGGACAGATCGCCCTGAAGCTTTCTTT. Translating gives CSASGTDRPEAFF.

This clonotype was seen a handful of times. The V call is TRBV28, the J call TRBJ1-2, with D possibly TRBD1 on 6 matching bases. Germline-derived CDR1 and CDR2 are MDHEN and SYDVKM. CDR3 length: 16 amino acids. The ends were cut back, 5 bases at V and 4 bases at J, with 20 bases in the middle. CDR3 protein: CASSPPLPTGGYGYTF. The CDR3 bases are TGTGCCAGCAGTCCCCCCCTCCCGACAGGCGGCTATGGCTACACCTTC.

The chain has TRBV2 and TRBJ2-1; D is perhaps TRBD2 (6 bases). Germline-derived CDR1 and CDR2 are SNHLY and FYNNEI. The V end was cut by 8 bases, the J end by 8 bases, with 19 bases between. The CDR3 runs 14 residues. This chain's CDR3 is CASPQRGTRDEQFF. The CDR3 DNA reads TGTGCCAGCCCTCAGCGCGGGACTCGGGATGAGCAGTTCTTC.

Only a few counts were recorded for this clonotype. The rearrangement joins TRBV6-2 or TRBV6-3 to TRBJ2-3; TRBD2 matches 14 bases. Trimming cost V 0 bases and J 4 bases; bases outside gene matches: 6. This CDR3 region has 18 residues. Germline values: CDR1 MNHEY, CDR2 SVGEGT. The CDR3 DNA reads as TGTGCCAGCAGTTACTCCGGACTAGCGGGGGGTATCGCAGATACGCAGTATTTT. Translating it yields CASSYSGLAGGIADTQYF.

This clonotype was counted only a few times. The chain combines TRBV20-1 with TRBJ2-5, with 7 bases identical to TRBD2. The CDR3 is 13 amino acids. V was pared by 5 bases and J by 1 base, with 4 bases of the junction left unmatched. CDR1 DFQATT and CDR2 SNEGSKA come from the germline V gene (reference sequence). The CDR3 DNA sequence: TGCAGTGCTTTTGGCGGGAGCCAAGAGACCCAGTACTTC. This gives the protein CSAFGGSQETQYF.

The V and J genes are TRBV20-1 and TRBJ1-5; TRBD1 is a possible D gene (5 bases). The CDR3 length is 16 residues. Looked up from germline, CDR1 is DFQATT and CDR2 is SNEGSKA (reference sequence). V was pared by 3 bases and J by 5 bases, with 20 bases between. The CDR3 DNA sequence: TGCAGTGCTAGGCCCACCCGGGGCCGCCAGGATCAGCCCCAGCATTTT. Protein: CSARPTRGRQDQPQHF.

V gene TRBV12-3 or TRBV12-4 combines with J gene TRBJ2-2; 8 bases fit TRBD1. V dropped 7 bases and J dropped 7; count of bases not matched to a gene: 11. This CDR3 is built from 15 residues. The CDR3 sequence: CASNSRRTGLGELFF. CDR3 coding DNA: TGTGCCAGCAATTCGAGAAGGACAGGGCTCGGGGAGCTGTTTTTT.

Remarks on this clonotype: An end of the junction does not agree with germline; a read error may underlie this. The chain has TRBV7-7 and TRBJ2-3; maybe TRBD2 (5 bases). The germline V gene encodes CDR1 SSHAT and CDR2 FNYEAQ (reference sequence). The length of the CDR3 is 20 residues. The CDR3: CASSLGVRLAEGVEADTQYF. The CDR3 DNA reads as TGTGCTAGCAGCTTAGGAGTCCGCCTAGCAGAAGGTGTTGAGGCAGATACGCAGTATTTT.

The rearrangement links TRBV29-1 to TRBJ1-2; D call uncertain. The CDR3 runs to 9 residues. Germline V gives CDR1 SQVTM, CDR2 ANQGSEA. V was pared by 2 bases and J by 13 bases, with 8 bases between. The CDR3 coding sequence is TGCAGCGTTGAAAGGGCGGGCACCTTC. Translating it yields CSVERAGTF.

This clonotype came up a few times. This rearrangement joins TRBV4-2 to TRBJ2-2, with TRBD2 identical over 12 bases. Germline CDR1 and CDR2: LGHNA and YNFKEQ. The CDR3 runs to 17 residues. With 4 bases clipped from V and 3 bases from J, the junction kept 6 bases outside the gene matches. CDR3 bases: TGTGCCAGCAGCCGATCTAGCGGGGGGGCTGACACCGGGGAGCTGTTTTTT. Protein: CASSRSSGGADTGELFF.

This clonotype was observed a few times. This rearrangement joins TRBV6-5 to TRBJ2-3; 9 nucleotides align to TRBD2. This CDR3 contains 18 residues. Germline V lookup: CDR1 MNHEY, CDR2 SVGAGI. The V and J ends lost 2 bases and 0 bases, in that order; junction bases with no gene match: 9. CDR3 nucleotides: TGTGCCAGCAGTTACAGGCTAGCGGGGCGCTCTAGCACAGATACGCAGTATTTT. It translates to CASSYRLAGRSSTDTQYF.

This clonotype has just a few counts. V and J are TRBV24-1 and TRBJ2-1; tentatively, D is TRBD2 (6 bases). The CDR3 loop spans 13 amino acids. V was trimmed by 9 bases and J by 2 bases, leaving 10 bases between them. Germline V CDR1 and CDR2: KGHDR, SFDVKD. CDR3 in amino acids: CATASGAYNEQFF. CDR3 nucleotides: TGTGCCACCGCATCGGGGGCCTACAATGAGCAGTTCTTC.

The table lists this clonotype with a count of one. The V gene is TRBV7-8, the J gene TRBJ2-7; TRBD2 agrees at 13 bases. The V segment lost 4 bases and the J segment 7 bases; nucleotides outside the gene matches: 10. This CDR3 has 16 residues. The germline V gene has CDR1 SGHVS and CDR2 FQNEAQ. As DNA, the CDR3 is TGTGCCAGCAGCTGGACTAGCGGGAGAATATACAATGAGCAGTACTTC. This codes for CASSWTSGRIYNEQYF.

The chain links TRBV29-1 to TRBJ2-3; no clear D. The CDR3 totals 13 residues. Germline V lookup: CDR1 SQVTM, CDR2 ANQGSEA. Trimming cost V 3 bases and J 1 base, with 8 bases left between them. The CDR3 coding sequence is TGCAGCGTTGAGTGGCAGGGCACAGATACGCAGTATTTT. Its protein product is CSVEWQGTDTQYF.

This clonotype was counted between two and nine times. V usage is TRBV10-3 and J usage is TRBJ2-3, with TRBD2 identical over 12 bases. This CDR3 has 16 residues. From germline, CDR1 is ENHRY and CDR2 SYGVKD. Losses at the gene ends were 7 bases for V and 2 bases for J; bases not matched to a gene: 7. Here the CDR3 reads CAIKAGTSGFTDTQYF. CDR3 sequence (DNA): TGTGCCATCAAGGCCGGGACTAGCGGGTTCACAGATACGCAGTATTTT.

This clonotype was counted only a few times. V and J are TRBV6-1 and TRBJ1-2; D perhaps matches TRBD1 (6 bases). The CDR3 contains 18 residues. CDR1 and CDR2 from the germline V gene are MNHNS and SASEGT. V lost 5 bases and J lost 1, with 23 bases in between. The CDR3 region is CASSKRMDSRVLNYGYTF. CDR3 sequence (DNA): TGTGCCAGCAGTAAACGGATGGACAGCCGAGTACTTAACTATGGCTACACCTTC.